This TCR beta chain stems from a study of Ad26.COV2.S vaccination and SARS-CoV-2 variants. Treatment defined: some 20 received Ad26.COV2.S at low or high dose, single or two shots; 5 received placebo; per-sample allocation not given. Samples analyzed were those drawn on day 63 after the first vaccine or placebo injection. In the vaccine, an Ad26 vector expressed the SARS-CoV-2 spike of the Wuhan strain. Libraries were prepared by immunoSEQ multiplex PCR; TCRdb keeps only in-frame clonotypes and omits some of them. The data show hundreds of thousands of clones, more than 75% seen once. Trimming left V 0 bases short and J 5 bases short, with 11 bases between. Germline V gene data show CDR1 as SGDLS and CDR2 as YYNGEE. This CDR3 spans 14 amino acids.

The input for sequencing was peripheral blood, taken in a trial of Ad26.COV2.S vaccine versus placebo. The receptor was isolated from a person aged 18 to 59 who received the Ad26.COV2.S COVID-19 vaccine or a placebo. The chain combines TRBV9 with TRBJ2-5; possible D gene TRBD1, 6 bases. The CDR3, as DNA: TGTGCCAGCAGCGTAGTGGGGCAGGGGGAGACCCAGTACTTC. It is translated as CASSVVGQGETQYF.